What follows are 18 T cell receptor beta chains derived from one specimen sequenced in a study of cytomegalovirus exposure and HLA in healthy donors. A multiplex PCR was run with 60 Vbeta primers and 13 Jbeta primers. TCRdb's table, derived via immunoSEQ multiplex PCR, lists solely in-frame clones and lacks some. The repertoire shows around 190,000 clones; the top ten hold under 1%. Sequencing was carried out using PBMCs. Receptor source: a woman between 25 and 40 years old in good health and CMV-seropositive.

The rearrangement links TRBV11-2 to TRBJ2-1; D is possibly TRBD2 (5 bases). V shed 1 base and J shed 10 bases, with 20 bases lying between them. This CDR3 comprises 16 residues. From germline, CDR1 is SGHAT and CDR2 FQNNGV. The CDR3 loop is CASSLVAQRPPGEQFF. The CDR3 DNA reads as TGTGCCAGCAGCTTAGTGGCACAGCGGCCCCCAGGCGAGCAGTTCTTC.

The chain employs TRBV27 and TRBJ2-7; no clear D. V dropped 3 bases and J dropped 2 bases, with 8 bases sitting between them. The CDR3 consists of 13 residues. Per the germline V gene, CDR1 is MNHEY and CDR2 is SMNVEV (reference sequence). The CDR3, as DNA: TGTGCCAGCAGTTTCTCCCCAGCCTACGAGCAGTACTTC. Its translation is CASSFSPAYEQYF.

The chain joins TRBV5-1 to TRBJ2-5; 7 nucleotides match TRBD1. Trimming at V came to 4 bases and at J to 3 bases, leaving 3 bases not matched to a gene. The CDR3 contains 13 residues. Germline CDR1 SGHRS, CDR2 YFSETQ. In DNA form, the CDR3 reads TGCGCCAGCAGCCTGGGACAGAAAGAGACCCAGTACTTC. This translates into CASSLGQKETQYF.

CDR3 sequence: CATSRDRGKAKNIQYF. CDR3 coding DNA: TGTGCCACCAGCAGAGATAGGGGGAAAGCCAAAAACATTCAGTACTTC. The V call is TRBV15, the J call TRBJ2-4, with a weak D call TRBD1 (6 bases). The V gene's germline CDR1 is LNHNV and CDR2 YYDKDF (reference sequence). Trimming took off 0 bases at V and 0 bases at J, with 9 bases between the two ends. The CDR3 spans 16 residues.

DNA for the CDR3: TGTGCCAGCAGACGGGACAGCCGACCCTACGAGCAGTACTTC. This translates into CASRRDSRPYEQYF. The chain recombines TRBV7-9 with TRBJ2-7; 7 bases map to TRBD1. The germline V gene has CDR1 SEHNR and CDR2 FQNEAQ (reference sequence). The CDR3 sequence is 14 residues long. With V trimmed by 6 bases and J by 2 bases, 7 bases remained unmatched.

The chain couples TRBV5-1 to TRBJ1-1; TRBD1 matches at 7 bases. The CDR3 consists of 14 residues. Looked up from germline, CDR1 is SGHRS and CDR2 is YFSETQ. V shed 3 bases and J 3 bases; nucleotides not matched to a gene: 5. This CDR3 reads CASSSRGFDTEAFF. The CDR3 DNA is TGCGCCAGCAGCTCCAGGGGGTTCGACACTGAAGCTTTCTTT.

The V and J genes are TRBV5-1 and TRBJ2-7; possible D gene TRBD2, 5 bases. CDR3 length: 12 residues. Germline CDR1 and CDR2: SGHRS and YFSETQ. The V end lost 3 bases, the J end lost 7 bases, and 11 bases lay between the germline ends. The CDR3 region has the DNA TGCGCCAGCAGCTCGGTACCGGGGGAGCAGTACTTC. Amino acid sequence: CASSSVPGEQYF.

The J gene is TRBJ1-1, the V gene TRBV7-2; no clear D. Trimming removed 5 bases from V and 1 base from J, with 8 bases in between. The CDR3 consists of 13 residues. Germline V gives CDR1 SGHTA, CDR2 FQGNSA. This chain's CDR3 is CASSVSTNTEAFF. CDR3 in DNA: TGTGCCAGCAGCGTCAGTACGAACACTGAAGCTTTCTTT.

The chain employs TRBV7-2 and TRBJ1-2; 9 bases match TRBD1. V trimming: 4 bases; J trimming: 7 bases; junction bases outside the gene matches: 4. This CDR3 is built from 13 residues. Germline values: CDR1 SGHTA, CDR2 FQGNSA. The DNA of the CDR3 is TGTGCCAGCAGCTCACAGGGGGCTGGTGGCTACACCTTC. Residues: CASSSQGAGGYTF.

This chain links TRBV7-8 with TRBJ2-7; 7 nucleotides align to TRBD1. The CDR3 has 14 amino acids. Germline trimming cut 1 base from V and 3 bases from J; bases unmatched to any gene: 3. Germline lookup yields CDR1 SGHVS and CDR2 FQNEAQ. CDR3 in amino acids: CASSLVGTVYEQYF. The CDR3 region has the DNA TGTGCCAGCAGCTTAGTTGGGACAGTCTACGAGCAGTACTTC.

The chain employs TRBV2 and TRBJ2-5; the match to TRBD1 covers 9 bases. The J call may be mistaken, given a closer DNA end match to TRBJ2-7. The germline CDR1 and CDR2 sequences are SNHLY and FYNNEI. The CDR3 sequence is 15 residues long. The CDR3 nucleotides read TGTGCCAGCAGTCTAGACAGGGGGGAATTCTACGAGCAGTACTTC. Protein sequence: CASSLDRGEFYEQYF.

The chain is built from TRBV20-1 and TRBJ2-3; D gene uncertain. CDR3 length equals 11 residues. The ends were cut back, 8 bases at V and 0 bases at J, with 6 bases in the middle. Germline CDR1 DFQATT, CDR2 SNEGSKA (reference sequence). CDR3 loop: CSSGSTDTQYF. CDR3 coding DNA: TGCAGTTCCGGTAGCACAGATACGCAGTATTTT.

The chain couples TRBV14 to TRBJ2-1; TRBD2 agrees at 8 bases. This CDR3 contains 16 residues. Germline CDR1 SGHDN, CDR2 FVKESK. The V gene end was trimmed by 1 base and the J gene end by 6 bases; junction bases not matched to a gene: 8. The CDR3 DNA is TGTGCCAGCAGCCAAGGGTCGGGGGGGCTAGGCAATGAGCAGTTCTTC. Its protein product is CASSQGSGGLGNEQFF.

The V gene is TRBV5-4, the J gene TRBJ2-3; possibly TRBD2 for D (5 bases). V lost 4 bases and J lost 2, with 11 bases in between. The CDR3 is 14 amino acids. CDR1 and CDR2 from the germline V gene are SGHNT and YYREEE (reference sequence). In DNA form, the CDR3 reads TGTGCCAGCAGCGATCCGGGAAACACAGATACGCAGTATTTT. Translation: CASSDPGNTDTQYF.

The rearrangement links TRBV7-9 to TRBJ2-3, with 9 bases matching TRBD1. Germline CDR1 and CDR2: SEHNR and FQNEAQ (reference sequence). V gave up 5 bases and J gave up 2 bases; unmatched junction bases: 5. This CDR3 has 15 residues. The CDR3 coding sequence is TGTGCCAGCAGCCCCCGGGACAGGGACACAGATACGCAGTATTTT. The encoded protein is CASSPRDRDTDTQYF. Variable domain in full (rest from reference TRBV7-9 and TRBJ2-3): DTGVSQNPRHKITKRGQNVTFRCDPISEHNRLYWYRQTLGQGPEFLTYFQNEAQLEKSRLLSDRFSAERPKGSFSTLEIQRTEQGDSAMYLCASSPRDRDTDTQYFGPGTRLTVL.

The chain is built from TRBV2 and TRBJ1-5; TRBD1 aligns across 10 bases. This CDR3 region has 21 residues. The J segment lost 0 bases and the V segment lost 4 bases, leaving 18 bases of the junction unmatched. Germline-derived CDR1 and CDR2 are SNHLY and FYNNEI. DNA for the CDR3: TGTGCCAGCAGTGGTTCAGCCGGAGGGACAGGGGTCAACTATAGCAATCAGCCCCAGCATTTT. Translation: CASSGSAGGTGVNYSNQPQHF.

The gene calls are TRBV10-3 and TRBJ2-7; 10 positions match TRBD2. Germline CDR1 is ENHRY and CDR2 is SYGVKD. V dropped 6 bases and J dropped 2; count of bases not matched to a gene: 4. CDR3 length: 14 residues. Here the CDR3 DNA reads TGTGCCATCAGGGGGACTAGCGCGACCTACGAGCAGTACTTC. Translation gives CAIRGTSATYEQYF.

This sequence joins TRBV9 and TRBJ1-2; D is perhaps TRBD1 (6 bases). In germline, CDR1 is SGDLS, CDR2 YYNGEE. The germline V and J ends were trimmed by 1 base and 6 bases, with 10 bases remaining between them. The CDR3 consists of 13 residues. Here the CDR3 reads CASSVSGAHGYTF. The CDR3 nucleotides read TGTGCCAGCAGCGTATCAGGGGCGCATGGCTACACCTTC.